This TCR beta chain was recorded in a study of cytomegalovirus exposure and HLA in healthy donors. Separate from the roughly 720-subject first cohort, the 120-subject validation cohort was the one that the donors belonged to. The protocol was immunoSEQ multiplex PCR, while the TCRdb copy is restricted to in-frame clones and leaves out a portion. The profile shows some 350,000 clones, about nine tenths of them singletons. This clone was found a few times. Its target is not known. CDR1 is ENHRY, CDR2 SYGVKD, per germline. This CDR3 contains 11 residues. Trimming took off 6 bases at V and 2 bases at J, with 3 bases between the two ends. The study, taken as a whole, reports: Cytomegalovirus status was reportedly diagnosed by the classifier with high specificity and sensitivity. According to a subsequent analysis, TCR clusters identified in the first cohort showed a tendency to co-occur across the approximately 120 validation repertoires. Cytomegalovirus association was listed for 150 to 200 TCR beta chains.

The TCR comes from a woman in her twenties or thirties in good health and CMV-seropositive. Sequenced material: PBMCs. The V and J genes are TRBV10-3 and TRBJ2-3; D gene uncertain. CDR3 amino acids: CAISYTDTQYF. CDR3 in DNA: TGTGCCATCAGCTACACAGATACGCAGTATTTT.